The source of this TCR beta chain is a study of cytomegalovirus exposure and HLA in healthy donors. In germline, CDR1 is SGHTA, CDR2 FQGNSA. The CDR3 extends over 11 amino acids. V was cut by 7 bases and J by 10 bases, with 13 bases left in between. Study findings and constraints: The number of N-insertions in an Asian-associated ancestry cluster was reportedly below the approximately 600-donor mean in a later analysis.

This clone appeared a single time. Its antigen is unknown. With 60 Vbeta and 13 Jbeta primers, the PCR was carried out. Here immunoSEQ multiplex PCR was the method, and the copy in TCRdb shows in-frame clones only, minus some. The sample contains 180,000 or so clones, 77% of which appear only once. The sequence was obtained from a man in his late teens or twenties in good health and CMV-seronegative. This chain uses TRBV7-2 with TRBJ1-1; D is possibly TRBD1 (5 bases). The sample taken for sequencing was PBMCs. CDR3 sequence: CASTAGSGAFF. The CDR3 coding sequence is TGTGCCAGCACCGCAGGGTCTGGAGCTTTCTTT.